The 16 T cell receptor beta chains below all came from one sample that was sequenced in a study of blood T cell repertoires in COVID-19. The table came from immunoSEQ multiplex PCR; TCRdb's copy has only in-frame clones and leaves some out. The table shows approximately 100,000 clones, with 85% to 90% occurring only once. The specimen sequenced was peripheral blood. The receptors shown here come from a woman over 75 with acute or convalescent COVID-19.

The gene calls are TRBV7-9 and TRBJ1-4; no clear D gene. V lost 4 bases and J lost 4, with 10 bases in between. Germline V lookup: CDR1 SEHNR, CDR2 FQNEAQ (reference sequence). The length of the CDR3 is 14 residues. The CDR3 loop reads CASSSRLGNEKLFF. CDR3 DNA: TGTGCCAGCAGCTCTAGGCTAGGTAATGAAAAACTGTTTTTT.

The chain employs TRBV6-6 and TRBJ2-7; tentative D call: TRBD2 (6 bases). CDR3 size: 12 residues. V was trimmed by 5 bases and J by 4 bases, leaving 9 bases between them. Per germline, CDR1 MNHNY and CDR2 SVGAGI (reference sequence). The CDR3 sequence is CASSPSGYEQYF. The CDR3 bases are TGTGCCAGCAGTCCGAGCGGGTACGAGCAGTACTTC.

Concerning this clone itself: Other nucleotide sequences in the sample specify the same CDR3. This chain connects TRBV6-5 to TRBJ2-1; TRBD2 matches 12 bases. CDR3 length: 15 residues. Germline values: CDR1 MNHEY, CDR2 SVGAGI. V lost 2 bases, J lost 4 bases, and 0 bases stayed unmatched. The DNA for the CDR3 is TGTGCCAGCAGTTACCTAGCGGGGGGGTACAATGAGCAGTTCTTC. As protein: CASSYLAGGYNEQFF.

The sample holds one count of this clone. V and J are TRBV5-8 and TRBJ1-2; weak D call: TRBD1 (5 bases). This CDR3 region has 17 residues. With 4 bases removed from V and 8 bases from J, the gap between germline ends came to 27 bases. The germline V gene encodes CDR1 SGHTS and CDR2 YDEGEE. The CDR3 sequence is CASSQDTQTALRYGYTF. DNA of the CDR3: TGTGCCAGCAGCCAGGACACTCAGACCGCGCTACGGTACGGCTACACCTTC. The full variable domain, rest sourced from reference TRBV5-8 and TRBJ1-2, is EAGVTQSPTHLIKTRGQQATLRCSPISGHTSVYWYQQALGLGLQFLLWYDEGEERNRGNFPPRFSGRQFPNYSSELNVNALELEDSALYLCASSQDTQTALRYGYTFGSGTRLTVV.

The chain has TRBV28 and TRBJ1-2; 8 nucleotides match TRBD1. V was pared by 6 bases and J by 7 bases, with 7 bases of the junction left unmatched. The length of the CDR3 is 13 residues. Germline CDR1 MDHEN, CDR2 SYDVKM. DNA for the CDR3: TGTGCCAGCAGGAAACAGGGGGAAGGTGGCTACACCTTC. It yields the protein CASRKQGEGGYTF.

This sequence joins TRBV28 and TRBJ2-1, with D hard to call. Trimming took off 2 bases at V and 3 bases at J, with 8 bases between the two ends. The germline CDR1 and CDR2 sequences are MDHEN and SYDVKM. The CDR3 consists of 14 residues. This chain's CDR3 is CASSLVGSYNEQFF. The CDR3 DNA sequence: TGTGCCAGCAGTTTAGTGGGCAGCTACAATGAGCAGTTCTTC.

The chain carries TRBV11-2 and TRBJ2-1; D gene ambiguous. CDR3 length: 13 residues. Trimming left V 5 bases short and J 12 bases short, with 17 bases between. The germline CDR1 and CDR2 sequences are SGHAT and FQNNGV. In DNA form, the CDR3 reads TGTGCCAGCAGCGTCGACTTCGATTTGGGGCAGTTCTTC. Protein: CASSVDFDLGQFF.

This chain joins TRBV28 and TRBJ2-7; 10 nucleotides align to TRBD1. This CDR3 contains 13 residues. The V and J ends lost 8 bases and 6 bases, in that order; junction bases with no gene match: 7. CDR1 is MDHEN, CDR2 SYDVKM, per germline. CDR3 loop: CASSRDRGSEQYF. CDR3 nucleotide sequence: TGTGCCAGCTCCCGGGACAGGGGCTCCGAGCAGTACTTC.

CDR3 bases: TGTGCCATCAGTGGGGACAGGGGAGACGAGCAGTACTTC. Protein: CAISGDRGDEQYF. The chain combines TRBV10-3 with TRBJ2-7; 10 positions agree with TRBD1. This CDR3 is built from 13 residues. Germline loops: CDR1 ENHRY, CDR2 SYGVKD. The V and J ends lost 4 bases and 5 bases, in that order; junction bases with no gene match: 2.

The table lists this clone with a count of one. V is TRBV18 and J is TRBJ2-7; D unclear. CDR3 length equals 12 residues. V lost 2 bases and J lost 7, with 9 bases in between. Looked up from germline, CDR1 is KGHSH and CDR2 is LQKENI. The CDR3 DNA follows: TGTGCCAGCTCACCAGGGTTGAGGGAGCAGTACTTC. Its translation: CASSPGLREQYF.

The chain combines TRBV6-2 or TRBV6-3 with TRBJ1-5, with TRBD1 as a possible D gene (6 bases). The CDR3 runs 15 residues. V was clipped by 2 bases and J by 4 bases, with 12 bases between them. The V gene's germline CDR1 is MNHEY and CDR2 SVGEGT. The CDR3 DNA is TGTGCCAGCAGTTACGTACAGGGACCAAATCAGCCCCAGCATTTT. Protein: CASSYVQGPNQPQHF.

This clone was picked up a small number of times. This chain links TRBV5-4 with TRBJ2-7, with D perhaps matching TRBD1 (6 bases). This CDR3 is 15 amino acids long. Germline CDR1 reads SGHNT; CDR2 reads YYREEE (reference sequence). V dropped 1 base and J dropped 0 bases, with 11 bases sitting between them. The CDR3 reads CASSLMTGLSYEQYF. DNA for the CDR3: TGTGCCAGCAGCTTGATGACAGGCCTCTCCTACGAGCAGTACTTC.

The V call is TRBV29-1, the J call TRBJ1-2; TRBD1 aligns across 8 bases. This CDR3 region has 11 residues. CDR1 is SQVTM and CDR2 is ANQGSEA in the germline V gene. With V trimmed by 7 bases and J by 5 bases, 3 bases remained unmatched. CDR3 residues: CSDRGGYGYTF. The CDR3 coding sequence is TGCAGCGACAGGGGGGGGTATGGCTACACCTTC.

This chain joins TRBV2 and TRBJ2-3; 8 nucleotides align to TRBD2. With V trimmed by 6 bases and J by 1 base, 6 bases remained unmatched. The CDR3 contains 15 residues. Germline CDR1 is SNHLY and CDR2 is FYNNEI. CDR3: CASSPKAGGTDTQYF. As DNA, the CDR3 is TGTGCCAGCAGCCCTAAAGCGGGGGGCACAGATACGCAGTATTTT.

With respect to this clone: The CDR3 does not close with the conserved phenylalanine or tryptophan, likely indicating a read error. CDR3 residues: CASSPQGTGYTL. The CDR3 DNA follows: TGTGCCAGCAGCCCTCAGGGTACTGGCTACACCCTC. The chain has TRBV3-1 (or the pseudogene TRBV3-2) and TRBJ1-2, with D possibly matching TRBD1 (5 bases). The V and J ends lost 4 bases and 7 bases respectively, with 10 bases between them. CDR1 and CDR2 (germline): LGHDT, YNNKEL (reference sequence). CDR3 size: 12 residues.

V usage is TRBV19 and J usage is TRBJ1-4, with unresolved D. The V gene's germline CDR1 is LNHDA and CDR2 SQIVND (reference sequence). This CDR3 region has 13 residues. The ends were cut back, 6 bases at V and 6 bases at J, with 11 bases in the middle. CDR3: CASSRDIDEKLFF. DNA of the CDR3: TGTGCCAGTAGCCGGGATATCGATGAAAAACTGTTTTTT.